A single sample is the source of the 25 T cell receptor beta chains below, sequenced in a study of blood T cells in healthy people across ages. It was with a sample-barcoded 5' primer and a J-beta primer mix that a second PCR of roughly 6 to 12 cycles was run. TCRdb itself ran the 5' RACE reads through MiXCR, one entry per CDR3 protein. The data contain around 870,000 distinct CDR3 sequences, 29% of them singletons. Sequencing was done on a sample of blood. These receptors were collected from a woman older than 75 in good health.

This clonotype was found a few times. The chain carries TRBV11-2 and TRBJ1-6; D is possibly TRBD1 (5 bases). V lost 2 bases and J 5 bases, leaving 19 bases between the germline ends. CDR3 length: 18 amino acids. Germline CDR1 SGHAT, CDR2 FQNNGV. CDR3 sequence (DNA): TGTGCCAGCAGCTTATACTGGGGGATGCGAGGGAATAATTCACCCCTCCACTTT. This codes for CASSLYWGMRGNNSPLHF.

This clonotype was seen repeatedly, ten times or more. The V gene is TRBV6-6, the J gene TRBJ2-5; 7 nucleotides line up with TRBD1. Germline-derived CDR1 and CDR2 are MNHNY and SVGAGI (reference sequence). V shed 8 bases and J 3 bases; nucleotides not matched to a gene: 3. The CDR3 is 12 amino acids. The CDR3 bases are TGTGCCAGCGGGGACAGTAAAGAGACCCAGTACTTC. This encodes CASGDSKETQYF.

As for this clonotype: Germline and junction disagree at one end, which may indicate a read error. The rearrangement uses TRBV6-6 and TRBJ2-2; 9 bases fit TRBD2. This CDR3 has 15 residues. Germline values: CDR1 MNHNY, CDR2 SVGAGI (reference sequence). CDR3: CASSRGLAGTGGLFF. CDR3 coding DNA: TGTGCCAGCAGCCGGGGACTAGCTGGCACCGGGGGGCTGTTTTTT.

The gene calls are TRBV7-2 and TRBJ2-5, with D hard to call. Germline CDR1 and CDR2: SGHTA and FQGNSA. Trimming removed 2 bases from V and 11 bases from J, with 15 bases in between. The CDR3 has 13 amino acids. This chain's CDR3 is CASSLSRVYGQYF. In DNA, the CDR3 is TGTGCCAGCAGCTTATCCAGAGTCTACGGGCAGTACTTC.

The rearrangement links TRBV6-5 to TRBJ2-3; TRBD1 is a possible D gene (5 bases). This CDR3 contains 16 residues. CDR1 MNHEY and CDR2 SVGAGI come from the germline V gene. The V gene lost 6 bases and the J gene lost 1 base, with 17 bases spanning the gap. In DNA form, the CDR3 reads TGTGCCAGCAGCAAATCGAAGGGGTTCCGCACAGATACGCAGTATTTT. Translated, it gives CASSKSKGFRTDTQYF.

This clonotype was detected many times. The rearrangement joins TRBV12-3 or TRBV12-4 to TRBJ2-7; D uncertain. CDR3 length equals 13 residues. Trimming shortened V by 1 base and J by 4 bases, and 8 bases separated the two germline ends. CDR3 coding DNA: TGTGCCAGCAGTTTAGGGTATGTTTACGAGCAGTACTTC. This translates into CASSLGYVYEQYF.

This clonotype was seen once. The rearrangement joins TRBV6-5 to TRBJ1-2; D remains unclear. CDR3 length: 14 amino acids. The V gene lost 6 bases and the J gene lost 4 bases, with 15 bases spanning the gap. Per the germline V gene, CDR1 is MNHEY and CDR2 is SVGAGI. The DNA for the CDR3 is TGTGCCAGCAGCTGCGACATTTTGGGCTATGGCTACACCTTC. Translated: CASSCDILGYGYTF.

The chain uses TRBV7-2 and TRBJ2-1, with unresolved D. With 5 bases removed from V and 6 bases from J, the gap between germline ends came to 14 bases. The germline CDR1 and CDR2 sequences are SGHTA and FQGNSA. CDR3 length equals 14 residues. CDR3 nucleotides: TGTGCCAGCAGCCCCCTGGATTCGCGCAATGAGCAGTTCTTC. Its protein is CASSPLDSRNEQFF. Full variable domain (outside the CDR3, taken from reference TRBV7-2 and TRBJ2-1): GAGVSQSPSNKVTEKGKDVELRCDPISGHTALYWYRQSLGQGLEFLIYFQGNSAPDKSGLPSDRFSAERTGGSVSTLTIQRTQQEDSAVYLCASSPLDSRNEQFFGPGTRLTVL.

The chain employs TRBV20-1 and TRBJ2-7; 10 nucleotides align to TRBD2. Germline V CDR1 and CDR2: DFQATT, SNEGSKA (reference sequence). The J segment lost 2 bases and the V segment lost 3 bases, leaving 4 bases of the junction unmatched. The CDR3 sequence is 14 residues long. In DNA form, the CDR3 reads TGCAGTGCTAGTGCTAGCGGGAGAACCTACGAGCAGTACTTC. Encoded protein: CSASASGRTYEQYF.

About this clonotype: The junction differs from germline at one of its ends, possibly a read error. The V gene is TRBV9, the J gene TRBJ2-1, with D possibly matching TRBD2 (5 bases). The CDR3 covers 15 residues. Germline CDR1 is SGDLS and CDR2 is YYNGEE. CDR3: CASSIGVSSYNGQFF. CDR3 bases: TGTGCCAGCAGTATCGGGGTTTCCTCCTACAATGGGCAGTTCTTC.

The J gene is TRBJ2-5, the V gene TRBV5-1; D possibly uses TRBD1 or TRBD2 (6 bases each). The V and J ends lost 1 base and 1 base respectively, with 8 bases between them. This CDR3 spans 14 amino acids. CDR1 is SGHRS and CDR2 is YFSETQ in the germline V gene. The CDR3, as DNA: TGCGCCAGCAGCTTGTGGGGGGCCCAAGAGACCCAGTACTTC. Its protein is CASSLWGAQETQYF. Filled out from reference TRBV5-1 and TRBJ2-5, the complete variable domain reads KAGVTQTPRYLIKTRGQQVTLSCSPISGHRSVSWYQQTPGQGLQFLFEYFSETQRNKGNFPGRFSGRQFSNSRSEMNVSTLELGDSALYLCASSLWGAQETQYFGPGTRLLVL.

The table lists this clonotype with many counts. The J gene is TRBJ2-7, the V gene TRBV7-8, with D possibly matching TRBD1 (6 bases). With 0 bases removed from V and 7 bases from J, the gap between germline ends came to 13 bases. Germline loops: CDR1 SGHVS, CDR2 FQNEAQ. This CDR3 is built from 14 residues. The CDR3 DNA follows: TGTGCCAGCAGCTTAGCCCTCCGGGACACGGAGCAGTACTTC. This encodes CASSLALRDTEQYF. The full variable domain, in which reference TRBV7-8 and TRBJ2-7 provide the parts outside the CDR3, is GAGVSQSPRYKVAKRGQDVALRCDPISGHVSLFWYQQALGQGPEFLTYFQNEAQLDKSGLPSDRFFAERPEGSVSTLKIQRTQQEDSAVYLCASSLALRDTEQYFGPGTRLTVT.

This clonotype was detected many times. The chain carries TRBV12-3 or TRBV12-4 and TRBJ1-1; 9 bases are a match to TRBD1. This CDR3 is built from 14 residues. The V and J ends lost 5 bases and 4 bases, in that order; junction bases with no gene match: 5. The CDR3, as DNA: TGTGCCAGCAGTCCCACAGGGGGCTTCACTGAAGCTTTCTTT. Translated, it gives CASSPTGGFTEAFF.

A few counts support this clonotype. A much more abundant neighbour one base away suggests this may be a read error. The J gene is TRBJ2-1, the V gene TRBV12-3 or TRBV12-4; 8 bases match TRBD2. The DNA end favors TRBJ2-7, so the J call may be wrong. The CDR3 length is 15 residues. The CDR3 region is CASSFRRGAYNEQYF. The CDR3 DNA is TGTGCCAGCAGTTTTCGGCGGGGGGCCTACAATGAGCAGTACTTC.

This clonotype showed up just a few times. The chain couples TRBV5-5 to TRBJ1-4, with TRBD1 matching over 7 bases. Germline V gives CDR1 SGHKS, CDR2 YYEKEE (reference sequence). The junction had 4 bases not matched to a gene; V was cut back by 0 bases and J by 5 bases. CDR3 size: 15 residues. The CDR3 sequence: CASSLGTGRNEKLFF. The DNA for the CDR3 is TGTGCCAGCAGCTTGGGGACAGGCCGGAATGAAAAACTGTTTTTT.

This clonotype was observed many times. V is TRBV4-2 and J is TRBJ2-1; D is unresolved. The V end lost 2 bases, the J end lost 4 bases, and 12 bases lay between the germline ends. In germline, CDR1 is LGHNA, CDR2 YNFKEQ. The CDR3 is 15 residues long. The CDR3 DNA reads as TGTGCCAGCAGCCAACATGCCCTCTCTTACAATGAGCAGTTCTTC. This gives the protein CASSQHALSYNEQFF.

This clonotype was recorded once. A much larger clone differs by one base, so this may be a read error. V usage is TRBV5-1 and J usage is TRBJ2-4; TRBD1 or TRBD2 may be the D gene (7 bases each). The CDR3 is made up of 18 amino acids. V was pared by 0 bases and J by 1 base, with 17 bases between. Germline values: CDR1 SGHRS, CDR2 YFSETQ. This chain's CDR3 is CASSLASGGQMAKNIQYF. CDR3 bases: TGCGCCAGCAGCTTGGCCTCGGGGGGACAGATGGCCAAAAACATTCAGTACTTC.

This clonotype occurred many times. The V and J genes are TRBV7-2 and TRBJ2-7; 8 bases are a match to TRBD2. CDR1 is SGHTA, CDR2 FQGNSA, per germline. Unmatched junction bases numbered 6, after V lost 5 bases and J lost 9 bases. The CDR3 extends over 12 amino acids. DNA for the CDR3: TGTGCCAGCAGCCCTAAGAGCGGGGGGCAGTACTTC. Translating it yields CASSPKSGGQYF.

This clonotype was seen just once. The junction differs from germline at one of its ends, possibly a read error. The chain carries TRBV5-5 and TRBJ1-1, with a weak D call TRBD1 (6 bases). CDR1 SGHKS and CDR2 YYEKEE come from the germline V gene (reference sequence). CDR3 length: 15 amino acids. CDR3 residues: CASSLGGQFITEAFF. DNA for the CDR3: TGTGCCAGCAGTTTGGGGGGACAATTTATAACTGAAGCTTTCTTT.

This clonotype was detected many times. V gene TRBV5-4 combines with J gene TRBJ2-7; 7 bases are shared with TRBD2. V lost 1 base to trimming and J lost 3 bases; unmatched junction nucleotides: 4. Germline assignment: CDR1 SGHNT and CDR2 YYREEE (reference sequence). The CDR3 covers 14 residues. The chain's CDR3 is CASSLRGEFYEQYF. The CDR3 nucleotides are TGTGCCAGCAGCTTGCGGGGGGAGTTCTACGAGCAGTACTTC.

This clonotype was observed many times. The V call is TRBV20-1, the J call TRBJ2-5, with TRBD2 matching 7 bases. CDR3 size: 16 residues. Germline CDR1 is DFQATT and CDR2 is SNEGSKA (reference sequence). Unmatched junction bases numbered 17, after V lost 6 bases and J lost 4 bases. The CDR3 protein is CSASLPIAWEGETQYF. The CDR3, as DNA: TGCAGTGCCAGTCTACCGATCGCGTGGGAGGGAGAGACCCAGTACTTC.

There are many counts of this clonotype. This CDR3 is CASSEGPFSYNEQFF. The CDR3 bases are TGTGCCAGCAGTGAGGGACCCTTCTCCTACAATGAGCAGTTCTTC. The chain uses TRBV25-1 and TRBJ2-1; either TRBD1 or TRBD2 may fit D (5 bases each). The V gene lost 3 bases and the J gene lost 0 bases, with 9 bases spanning the gap. CDR1 MGHDK and CDR2 SYGVNS come from the germline V gene. The CDR3 is 15 residues long.

In the case of this clonotype: Germline is not matched at one junction end, which may reflect a read error. The chain recombines TRBV12-3 or TRBV12-4 with TRBJ2-5, with 9 nucleotides matching TRBD2. CDR3 size: 14 residues. This CDR3 is CVSGGSGGGETQYF. The CDR3 DNA reads TGTGTCAGCGGTGGTAGCGGGGGAGGAGAGACCCAGTACTTC.

This clonotype occurred many times. This chain uses TRBV7-9 with TRBJ2-6; D call uncertain. The V and J ends lost 7 bases and 5 bases respectively, with 9 bases between them. Germline lookup yields CDR1 SEHNR and CDR2 FQNEAQ (reference sequence). The CDR3 contains 13 residues. The CDR3 is CASTLGWANVLTF. CDR3 DNA sequence: TGTGCCAGCACTCTGGGGTGGGCCAACGTCCTGACTTTC.

This clonotype appeared a few times. The V gene is TRBV9, the J gene TRBJ2-7; 7 positions agree with TRBD2. Germline CDR1 is SGDLS and CDR2 is YYNGEE. V trimming: 4 bases; J trimming: 5 bases; junction bases outside the gene matches: 12. The CDR3 totals 15 residues. In DNA form, the CDR3 reads TGTGCCAGCAGCCGGGGGGTCCCTTCTGGCCACGAGCAGTACTTC. Protein: CASSRGVPSGHEQYF.